This T cell receptor beta chain was sequenced in a study of identical twins. General observations from the study: The same donors were not followed; conclusions instead depended on cross-sectional statistical analysis.

TCRdb recomputed calls from the 5' RACE reads with MiXCR, one row per CDR3 protein. The table has about 720,000 distinct CDR3 sequences, roughly 8% seen once. This CDR3 is built from 16 residues. Germline V gene sequence: CDR1 SSHAT, CDR2 FNYEAQ (reference sequence). This clonotype has just a few counts. The antigen is undetermined. Germline and junction disagree at one end, which may indicate a read error. A further study also used this sample, focusing on yellow fever vaccine responses in identical twins.

The sequence was collected from a woman aged 18-29 years in good health. Material for sequencing was PBMCs. The chain recombines TRBV7-7 with TRBJ2-3; the match to TRBD2 covers 15 bases. Here the CDR3 reads CASSPGTSGRIDTQYF. The CDR3 DNA sequence: TGTGCTAGCAGCCCGGGGACTAGCGGGAGGATCGATACGCAGTATTTT.